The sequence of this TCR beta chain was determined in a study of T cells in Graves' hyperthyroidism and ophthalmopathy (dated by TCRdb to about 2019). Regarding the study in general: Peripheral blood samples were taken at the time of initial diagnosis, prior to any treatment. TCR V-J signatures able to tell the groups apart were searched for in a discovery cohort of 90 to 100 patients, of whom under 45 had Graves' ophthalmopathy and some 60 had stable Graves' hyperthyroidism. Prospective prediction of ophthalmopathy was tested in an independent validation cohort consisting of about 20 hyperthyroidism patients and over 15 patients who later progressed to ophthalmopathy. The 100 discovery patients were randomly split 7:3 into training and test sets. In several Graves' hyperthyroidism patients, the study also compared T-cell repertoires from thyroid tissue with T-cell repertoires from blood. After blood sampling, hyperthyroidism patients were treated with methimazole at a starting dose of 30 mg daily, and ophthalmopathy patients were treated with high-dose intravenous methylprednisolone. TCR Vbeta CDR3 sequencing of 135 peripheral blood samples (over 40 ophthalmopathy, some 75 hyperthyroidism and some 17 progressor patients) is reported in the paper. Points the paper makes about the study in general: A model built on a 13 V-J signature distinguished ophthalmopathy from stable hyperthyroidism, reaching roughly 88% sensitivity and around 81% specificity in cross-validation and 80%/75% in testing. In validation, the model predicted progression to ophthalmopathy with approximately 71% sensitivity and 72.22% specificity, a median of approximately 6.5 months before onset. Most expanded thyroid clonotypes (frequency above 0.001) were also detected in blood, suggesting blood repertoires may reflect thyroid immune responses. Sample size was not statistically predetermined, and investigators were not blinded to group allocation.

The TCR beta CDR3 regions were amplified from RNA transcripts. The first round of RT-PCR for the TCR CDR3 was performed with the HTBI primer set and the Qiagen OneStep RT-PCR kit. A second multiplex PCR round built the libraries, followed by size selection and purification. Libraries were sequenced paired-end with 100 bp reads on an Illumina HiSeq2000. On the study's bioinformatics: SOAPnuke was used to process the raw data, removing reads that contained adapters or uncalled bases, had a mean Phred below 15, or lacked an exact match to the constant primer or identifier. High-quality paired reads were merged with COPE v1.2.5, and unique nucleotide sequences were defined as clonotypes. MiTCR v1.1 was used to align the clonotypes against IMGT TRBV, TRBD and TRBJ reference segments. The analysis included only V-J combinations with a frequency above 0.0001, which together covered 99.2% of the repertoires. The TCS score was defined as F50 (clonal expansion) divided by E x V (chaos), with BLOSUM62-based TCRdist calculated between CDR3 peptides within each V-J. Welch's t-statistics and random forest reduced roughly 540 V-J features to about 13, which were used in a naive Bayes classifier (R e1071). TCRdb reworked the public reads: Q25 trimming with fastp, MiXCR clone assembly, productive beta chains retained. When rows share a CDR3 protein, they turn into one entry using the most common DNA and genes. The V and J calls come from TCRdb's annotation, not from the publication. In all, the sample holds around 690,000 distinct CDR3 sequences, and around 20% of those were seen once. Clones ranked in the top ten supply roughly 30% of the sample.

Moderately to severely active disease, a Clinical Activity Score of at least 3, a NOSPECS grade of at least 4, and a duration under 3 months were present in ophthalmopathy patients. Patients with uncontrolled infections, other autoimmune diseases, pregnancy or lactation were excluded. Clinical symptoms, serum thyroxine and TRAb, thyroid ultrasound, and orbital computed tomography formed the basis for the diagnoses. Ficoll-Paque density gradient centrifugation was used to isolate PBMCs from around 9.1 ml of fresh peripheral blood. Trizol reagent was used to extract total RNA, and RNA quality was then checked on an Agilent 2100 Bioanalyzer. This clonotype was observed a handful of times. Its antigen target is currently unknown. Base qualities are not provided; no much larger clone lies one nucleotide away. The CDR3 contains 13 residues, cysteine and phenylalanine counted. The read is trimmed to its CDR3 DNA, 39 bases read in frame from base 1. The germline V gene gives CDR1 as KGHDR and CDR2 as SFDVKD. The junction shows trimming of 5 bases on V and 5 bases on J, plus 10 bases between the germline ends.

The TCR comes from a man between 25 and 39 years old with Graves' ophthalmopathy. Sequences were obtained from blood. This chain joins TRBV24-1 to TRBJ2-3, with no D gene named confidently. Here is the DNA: TGTGCCACCAGTGGCGACGTCGTAGATACGCAGTATTTT. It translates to CATSGDVVDTQYF.